These 10 T cell receptor beta chains were sequenced from one sample in a study of T-cell memory formation after mild COVID-19. One entry per CDR3 protein results from TCRdb running MiXCR on the 5' RACE reads. The repertoire consists of hundreds of thousands of distinct CDR3 sequences, with roughly 13% occurring once and the leading ten covering approximately 21%. Sequenced sample: PBMCs or a T cell subset sorted from them (not recorded which). The receptor set was obtained from a man between 18 and 29 years old who had mild COVID-19 (a few samples of this study predate the infection). Cell type and time point are not known.

The CDR3 region is CASSQTPGTGELFF. CDR3 in DNA: TGCGCCAGCAGCCAAACCCCAGGGACCGGGGAGCTGTTTTTT. This rearrangement joins TRBV4-1 to TRBJ2-2; TRBD1 is a possible D gene (5 bases). The germline V gene has CDR1 MGHRA and CDR2 YSYEKL. This CDR3 comprises 14 residues. V lost 2 bases to trimming and J lost 5 bases, with 9 bases between them.

At least ten counts were recorded for this clonotype. The gene calls are TRBV15 and TRBJ2-4; D may be TRBD2 (5 bases). The CDR3 spans 13 residues. Trimming left V 6 bases short and J 6 bases short, with 12 bases between. Germline V gene sequence: CDR1 LNHNV, CDR2 YYDKDF (reference sequence). The CDR3 here is CATSTRGRNIQYF. The CDR3 coding sequence is TGTGCCACCAGTACACGGGGTCGAAACATTCAGTACTTC. The full variable domain, its missing parts supplied by reference TRBV15 and TRBJ2-4, is DAMVIQNPRYQVTQFGKPVTLSCSQTLNHNVMYWYQQKSSQAPKLLFHYYDKDFNNEADTPDNFQSRRPNTSFCFLDIRSPGLGDTAMYLCATSTRGRNIQYFGAGTRLSVL.

This clonotype was seen more than once but under ten times. The V call is TRBV29-1, the J call TRBJ2-3; D unresolved. Trimming left V 3 bases short and J 2 bases short, with 12 bases between. Germline V gene data show CDR1 as SQVTM and CDR2 as ANQGSEA. This CDR3 has 14 amino acids. In nucleotides, the CDR3 is TGCAGCGTTGATGGCCAACCATTCACAGATACGCAGTATTTT. Amino acid sequence: CSVDGQPFTDTQYF.

The genes are TRBV7-9 and TRBJ1-4; 7 nucleotides align to TRBD1. CDR1 SEHNR and CDR2 FQNEAQ come from the germline V gene (reference sequence). This CDR3 has 15 amino acids. The V segment lost 5 bases and the J segment 5 bases; nucleotides outside the gene matches: 8. CDR3 amino acids: CASSLGRGQNEKLFF. The CDR3 nucleotides are TGTGCCAGCAGCCTAGGAAGGGGACAGAATGAAAAACTGTTTTTT.

This sequence joins TRBV6-5 and TRBJ1-3; D uncertain. Trimming cost V 6 bases and J 7 bases, with 13 bases left between them. Germline V CDR1 and CDR2: MNHEY, SVGAGI. The CDR3 has 13 amino acids. CDR3 bases: TGTGCCAGCAGCCTCTTCCGAGGGAACACCATATATTTT. It translates to CASSLFRGNTIYF.

This clonotype was seen a few times. This rearrangement joins TRBV7-3 to TRBJ2-5, with a possible D match to TRBD2 (6 bases). Per germline, CDR1 SGHTA and CDR2 FQGTGA. This CDR3 contains 15 residues. V lost 2 bases and J lost 3, with 13 bases in between. The CDR3 loop reads CASSLFGGTKETQYF. As DNA, the CDR3 is TGTGCCAGCAGCTTATTCGGGGGTACAAAAGAGACCCAGTACTTC.

The chain recombines TRBV7-9 with TRBJ2-7; TRBD1 aligns across 7 bases. J lost 3 bases, V lost 6 bases, and 5 bases had no gene match. The CDR3 extends over 13 amino acids. Germline V lookup: CDR1 SEHNR, CDR2 FQNEAQ (reference sequence). The DNA for the CDR3 is TGTGCCAGCAGTCACAGGGGAAGCTACGAGCAGTACGTC. Translated: CASSHRGSYEQYV.

At least ten counts were recorded for this clonotype. This chain joins TRBV12-3 or TRBV12-4 and TRBJ2-3; 14 bases are a match to TRBD2. This CDR3 spans 17 amino acids. J lost 6 bases, V lost 4 bases, and 9 bases had no gene match. The CDR3 spells CASSSGLAGGPSDTQYF. DNA for the CDR3: TGTGCCAGCAGTTCCGGACTAGCGGGGGGCCCATCGGATACGCAGTATTTT.

This clonotype was found a few times. V and J are TRBV7-6 and TRBJ1-6, with D unclear. Per germline, CDR1 SGHVS and CDR2 FNYEAQ. V was pared by 0 bases and J by 8 bases, with 14 bases between. The CDR3 spans 16 residues. CDR3 DNA sequence: TGTGCCAGCAGCTTAGCCACTTGGGCAGCGGATTCACCCCTCCACTTT. Protein sequence: CASSLATWAADSPLHF. Together with reference TRBV7-6 and TRBJ1-6, the CDR3 gives the full variable domain: GAGVSQSPRYKVTKRGQDVALRCDPISGHVSLYWYRQALGQGPEFLTYFNYEAQQDKSGLPNDRFSAERPEGSISTLTIQRTEQRDSAMYRCASSLATWAADSPLHFGNGTRLTVT.

This clonotype has more than one count but fewer than ten. This sequence joins TRBV7-9 and TRBJ2-1; 11 positions match TRBD2. Per germline, CDR1 SEHNR and CDR2 FQNEAQ (reference sequence). The length of the CDR3 is 19 residues. V trimming: 6 bases; J trimming: 0 bases; junction bases outside the gene matches: 13. DNA of the CDR3: TGTGCCAGCAGGAGAGCCGCTAGCGGGGGGACGAGCTCCTACAATGAGCAGTTCTTC. Amino acids: CASRRAASGGTSSYNEQFF.